The clone carrying this T cell receptor beta chain appeared many times. Its antigen is as yet unknown. TCRdb called the 5' RACE reads again in MiXCR, with one record for every CDR3 protein. The sample includes approximately 500,000 distinct CDR3 sequences, approximately 25% of them seen just once. This record belongs to a study of T-cell memory formation after mild COVID-19. The overall study: Across donors, TCR clusters were largely donor specific.

Overall study results and limits: Whereas later expanders leaned CD4+, clones contracting day 15 to 85 showed a balanced CD4/CD8 makeup. Among contracting clones, CD4+ were mainly CM/EM and CD8+ enriched in EMRA. Confirmation was lacking for SARS-CoV-2 specificity of second-wave clones that peaked on day 37.

The CDR3 is made up of 15 amino acids. The germline V gene has CDR1 SEHNR and CDR2 FQNEAQ (reference sequence). The ends lost 5 bases at V and 4 bases at J; junction bases unmatched: 6. The sequencing sample was made of PBMCs or a T cell subset sorted from them (not recorded which). The chain uses TRBV7-9 and TRBJ2-1, with TRBD2 matching 9 bases. The clonotype originates from an adult woman who had mild COVID-19 (a few samples of this study predate the infection). Cell type and time point are not known. The CDR3 spells CASSSLAGRYNEQFF. The DNA for the CDR3 is TGTGCCAGCAGCAGTCTAGCGGGAAGATACAATGAGCAGTTCTTC. Complete variable domain (other parts from reference TRBV7-9 and TRBJ2-1): DTGVSQNPRHKITKRGQNVTFRCDPISEHNRLYWYRQTLGQGPEFLTYFQNEAQLEKSRLLSDRFSAERPKGSFSTLEIQRTEQGDSAMYLCASSSLAGRYNEQFFGPGTRLTVL.